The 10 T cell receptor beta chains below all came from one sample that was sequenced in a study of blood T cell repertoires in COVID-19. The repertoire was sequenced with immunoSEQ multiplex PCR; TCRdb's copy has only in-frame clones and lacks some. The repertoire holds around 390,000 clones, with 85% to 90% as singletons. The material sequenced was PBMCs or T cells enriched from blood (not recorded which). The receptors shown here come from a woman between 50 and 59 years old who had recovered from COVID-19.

In DNA form, the CDR3 reads TGTGCCAGCAGCCCAGCGGGGGTAGGCAATCAGCCCCAGCATTTT. It is translated as CASSPAGVGNQPQHF. The chain links TRBV5-5 to TRBJ1-5, with TRBD1 as a possible D gene (5 bases). V was shortened by 4 bases and J by 2 bases, with 13 bases between the two germline ends. CDR1 is SGHKS, CDR2 YYEKEE, per germline (reference sequence). This CDR3 contains 15 residues.

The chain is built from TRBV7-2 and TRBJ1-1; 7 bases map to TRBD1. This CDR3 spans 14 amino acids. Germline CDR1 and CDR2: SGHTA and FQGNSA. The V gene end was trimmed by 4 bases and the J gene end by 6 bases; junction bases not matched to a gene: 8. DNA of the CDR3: TGTGCCAGCAGCTCAAGGGGGCTTCGTCCTGAAGCTTTCTTT. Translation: CASSSRGLRPEAFF.

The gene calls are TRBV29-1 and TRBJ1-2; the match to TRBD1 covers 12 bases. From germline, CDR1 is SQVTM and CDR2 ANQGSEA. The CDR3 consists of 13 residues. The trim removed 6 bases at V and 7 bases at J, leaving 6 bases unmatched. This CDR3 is CSVEGDRGPGYTF. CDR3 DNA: TGCAGCGTCGAGGGGGACAGGGGGCCTGGCTACACCTTC.

The CDR3 sequence is CSARDVSGGTQYF. The CDR3 region has the DNA TGCAGCGCCCGAGATGTCAGCGGGGGGACCCAGTACTTC. The chain couples TRBV29-1 to TRBJ2-5, with 8 bases lining up with TRBD2. V was clipped by 7 bases and J by 7 bases; unmatched bases: 11. This CDR3 has 13 amino acids. Germline V lookup: CDR1 SQVTM, CDR2 ANQGSEA.

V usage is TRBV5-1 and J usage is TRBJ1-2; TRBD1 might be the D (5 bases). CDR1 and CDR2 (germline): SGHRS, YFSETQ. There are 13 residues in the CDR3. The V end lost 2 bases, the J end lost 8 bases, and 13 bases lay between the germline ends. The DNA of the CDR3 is TGCGCCAGCAGCTTCGACGGGCAGGGCGGCTACACCTTC. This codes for CASSFDGQGGYTF.

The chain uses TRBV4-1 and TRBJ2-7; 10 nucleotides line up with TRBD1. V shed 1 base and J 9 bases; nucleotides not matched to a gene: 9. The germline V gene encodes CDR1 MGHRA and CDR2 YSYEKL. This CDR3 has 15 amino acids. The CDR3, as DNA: TGCGCCAGCAGCCAAGGAGACAGGGGGCTTTTTGGGCAGTACTTC. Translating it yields CASSQGDRGLFGQYF.

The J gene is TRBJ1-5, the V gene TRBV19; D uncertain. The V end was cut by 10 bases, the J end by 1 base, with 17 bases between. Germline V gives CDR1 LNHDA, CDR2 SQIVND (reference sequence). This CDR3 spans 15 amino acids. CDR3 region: CATASRSASNQPQHF. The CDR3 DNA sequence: TGTGCCACCGCGTCGCGCTCAGCGAGCAATCAGCCCCAGCATTTT.

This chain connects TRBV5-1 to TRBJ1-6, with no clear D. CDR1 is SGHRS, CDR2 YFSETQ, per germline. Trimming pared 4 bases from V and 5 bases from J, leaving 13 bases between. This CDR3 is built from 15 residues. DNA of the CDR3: TGCGCCAGCAGCAACGACGGACTGAATAATTCACCCCTCCACTTT. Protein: CASSNDGLNNSPLHF.

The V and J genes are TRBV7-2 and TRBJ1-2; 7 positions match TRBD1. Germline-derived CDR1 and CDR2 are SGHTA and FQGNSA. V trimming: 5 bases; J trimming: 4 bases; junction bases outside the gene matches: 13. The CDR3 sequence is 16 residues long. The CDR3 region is CASSPSTGNMVYGYTF. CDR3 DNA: TGTGCCAGCAGCCCCTCGACAGGGAACATGGTCTATGGCTACACCTTC.

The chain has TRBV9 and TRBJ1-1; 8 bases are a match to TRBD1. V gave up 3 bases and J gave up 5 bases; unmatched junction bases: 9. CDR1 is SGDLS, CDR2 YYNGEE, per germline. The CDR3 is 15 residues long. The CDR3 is CASSGGQGVLTEAFF. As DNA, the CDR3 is TGTGCCAGCAGCGGAGGACAGGGTGTGTTAACTGAAGCTTTCTTT.